The present entry profiles one TCR beta chain with its context. V was shortened by 2 bases and J by 0 bases, with 11 bases between the two germline ends. This CDR3 has 14 residues. CDR1 is GTSNPN, CDR2 SVGIG, per germline (reference sequence). The data were taken from a study of OX40 agonist ivuxolimab in advanced cancers. At cycle 4 day 1, cycle 7 day 1, and baseline, blood was sampled. Profiling relied on immunoSEQ multiplex PCR, and the TCRdb table lists in-frame clones only, not all of them. The sample lists about 44,000 clones, approximately 90% occurring once. The source material was CD4+ or CD8+ T cells sorted from blood, sampled in a trial of the OX40 agonist ivuxolimab. The sequence derives from an adult with an advanced solid tumor such as melanoma, head and neck, liver or kidney cancer. The rearrangement links TRBV30 to TRBJ2-7, with D possibly TRBD1 on 5 matching bases. CDR3 sequence: CAWSTLGLSYEQYF. The CDR3 DNA follows: TGTGCCTGGAGTACCTTGGGGCTCTCCTACGAGCAGTACTTC.